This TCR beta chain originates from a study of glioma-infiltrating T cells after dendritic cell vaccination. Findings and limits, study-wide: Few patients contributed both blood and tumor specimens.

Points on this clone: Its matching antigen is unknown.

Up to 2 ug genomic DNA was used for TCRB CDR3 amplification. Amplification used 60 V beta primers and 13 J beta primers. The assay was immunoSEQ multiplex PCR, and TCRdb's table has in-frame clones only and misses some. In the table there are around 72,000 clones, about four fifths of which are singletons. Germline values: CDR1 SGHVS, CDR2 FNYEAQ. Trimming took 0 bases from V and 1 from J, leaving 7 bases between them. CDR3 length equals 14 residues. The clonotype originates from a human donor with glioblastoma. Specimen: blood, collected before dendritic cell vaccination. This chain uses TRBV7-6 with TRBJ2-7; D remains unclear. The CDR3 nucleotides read TGTGCCAGCAGCTTAGCCCTACTATCCTACGAGCAGTACTTC. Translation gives CASSLALLSYEQYF.